Sequencing of this TCR beta chain was carried out in a study of blood T cell repertoires in COVID-19. Looking at the study overall: Material from acute and convalescent COVID-19 was sourced from the United States, Italy and Spain. T cells, B-cell-depleted T cells, or PBMCs provided the cDNA or gDNA that served as material.

V lost 9 bases to trimming and J lost 7 bases, with 15 bases between them. CDR3 length: 13 amino acids. Germline V lookup: CDR1 SNHLY, CDR2 FYNNEI. The method was immunoSEQ multiplex PCR; TCRdb's version includes in-frame clones alone and lacks a portion of them. The top ten clones hold around 0.8% of a sample with roughly 200,000 clones, 94% of them seen once. The J gene is TRBJ2-2, the V gene TRBV2, with D possibly matching TRBD1 (6 bases). The TCR was taken from a young man with COVID-19, enrolled during active disease. The sequenced sample was peripheral blood. The DNA of the CDR3 is TGTGCCAGTTCGACAGGAACGGGCGGGGAGCTGTTTTTT. This gives the protein CASSTGTGGELFF.